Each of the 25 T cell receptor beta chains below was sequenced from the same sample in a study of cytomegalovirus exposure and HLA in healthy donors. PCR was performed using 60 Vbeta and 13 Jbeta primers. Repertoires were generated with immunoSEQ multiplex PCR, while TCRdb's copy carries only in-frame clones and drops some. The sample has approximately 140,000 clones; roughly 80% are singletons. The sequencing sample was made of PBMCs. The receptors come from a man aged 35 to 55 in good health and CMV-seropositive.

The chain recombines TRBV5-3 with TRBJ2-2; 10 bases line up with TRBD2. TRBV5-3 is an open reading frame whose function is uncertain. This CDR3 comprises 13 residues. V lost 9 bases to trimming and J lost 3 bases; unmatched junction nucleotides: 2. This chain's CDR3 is CANSGRDTGELFF. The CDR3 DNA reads TGTGCCAACAGCGGGAGGGACACCGGGGAGCTGTTTTTT.

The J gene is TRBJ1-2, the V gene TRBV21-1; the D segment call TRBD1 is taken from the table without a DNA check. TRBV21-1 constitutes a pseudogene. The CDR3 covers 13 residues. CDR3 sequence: CASSKAGGYGYTF. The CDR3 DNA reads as TGTGCCAGCAGCAAAGCAGGGGGCTATGGCTACACCTTC.

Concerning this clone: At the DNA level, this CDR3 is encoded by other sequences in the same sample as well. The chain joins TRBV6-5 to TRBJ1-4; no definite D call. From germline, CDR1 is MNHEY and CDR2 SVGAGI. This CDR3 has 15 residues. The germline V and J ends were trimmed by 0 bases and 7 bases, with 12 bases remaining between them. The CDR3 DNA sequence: TGTGCCAGCAGTTACTCAGGAGGGAGAGGTGAAAAACTGTTTTTT. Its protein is CASSYSGGRGEKLFF.

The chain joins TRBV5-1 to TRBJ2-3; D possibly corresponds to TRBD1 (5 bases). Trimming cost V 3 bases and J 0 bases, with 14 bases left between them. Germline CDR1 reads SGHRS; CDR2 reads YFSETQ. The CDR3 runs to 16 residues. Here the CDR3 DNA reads TGCGCCAGCAGCTCCTTACAGGCTTCTAGCACAGATACGCAGTATTTT. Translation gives CASSSLQASSTDTQYF.

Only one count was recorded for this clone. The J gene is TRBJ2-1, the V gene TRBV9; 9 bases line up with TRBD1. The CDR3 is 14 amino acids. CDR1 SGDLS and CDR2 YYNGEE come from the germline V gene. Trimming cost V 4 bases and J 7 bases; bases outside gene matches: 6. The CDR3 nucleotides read TGTGCCAGCAGCCCGGGACAGGGTAGAAATGAGCAGTTCTTC. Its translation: CASSPGQGRNEQFF.

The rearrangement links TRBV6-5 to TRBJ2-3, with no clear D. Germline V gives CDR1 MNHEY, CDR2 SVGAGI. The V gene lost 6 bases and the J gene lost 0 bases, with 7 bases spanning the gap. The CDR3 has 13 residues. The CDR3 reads CASRPGSTDTQYF. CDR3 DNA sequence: TGTGCCAGCAGGCCCGGGAGCACAGATACGCAGTATTTT.

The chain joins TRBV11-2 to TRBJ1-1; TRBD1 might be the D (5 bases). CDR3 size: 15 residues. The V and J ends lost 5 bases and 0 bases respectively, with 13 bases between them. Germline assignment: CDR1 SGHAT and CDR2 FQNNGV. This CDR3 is CASSPRQTLNTEAFF. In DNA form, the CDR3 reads TGTGCCAGCAGCCCACGACAGACACTGAACACTGAAGCTTTCTTT.

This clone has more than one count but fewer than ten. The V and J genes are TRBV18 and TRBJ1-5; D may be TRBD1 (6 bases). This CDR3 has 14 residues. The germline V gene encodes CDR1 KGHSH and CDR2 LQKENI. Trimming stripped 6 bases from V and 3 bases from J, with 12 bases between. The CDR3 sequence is CASSLTGPNQPQHF. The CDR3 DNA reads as TGTGCCAGCTCGTTAACAGGGCCCAATCAGCCCCAGCATTTT.

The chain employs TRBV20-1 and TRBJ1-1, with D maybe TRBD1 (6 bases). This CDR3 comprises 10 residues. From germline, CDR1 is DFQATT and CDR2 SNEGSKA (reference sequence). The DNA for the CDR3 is TGCAGAGCAACAGGGACTGAAGCTTTCTTT. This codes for CRATGTEAFF.

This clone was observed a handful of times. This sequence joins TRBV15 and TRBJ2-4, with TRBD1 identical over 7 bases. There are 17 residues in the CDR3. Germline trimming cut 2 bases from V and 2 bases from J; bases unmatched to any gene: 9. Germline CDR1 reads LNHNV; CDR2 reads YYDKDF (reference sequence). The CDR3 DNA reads TGTGCCACCAGCAGAATGGGGACAGAAACCACCAAAAACATTCAGTACTTC. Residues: CATSRMGTETTKNIQYF.

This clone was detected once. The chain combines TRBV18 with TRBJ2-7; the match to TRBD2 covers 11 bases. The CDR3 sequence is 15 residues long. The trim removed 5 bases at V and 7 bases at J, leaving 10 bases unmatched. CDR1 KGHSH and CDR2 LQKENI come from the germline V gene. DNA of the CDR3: TGTGCCAGCTCATCCACTAGCGGGAGAGGATTGGAGCAGTACTTC. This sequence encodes CASSSTSGRGLEQYF.

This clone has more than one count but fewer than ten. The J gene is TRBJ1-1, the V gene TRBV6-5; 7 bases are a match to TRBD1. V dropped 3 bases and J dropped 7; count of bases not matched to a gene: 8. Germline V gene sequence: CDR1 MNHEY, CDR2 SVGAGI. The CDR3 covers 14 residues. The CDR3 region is CASSYRDSQDEAFF. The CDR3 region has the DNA TGTGCCAGCAGTTATCGGGACAGCCAGGATGAAGCTTTCTTT.

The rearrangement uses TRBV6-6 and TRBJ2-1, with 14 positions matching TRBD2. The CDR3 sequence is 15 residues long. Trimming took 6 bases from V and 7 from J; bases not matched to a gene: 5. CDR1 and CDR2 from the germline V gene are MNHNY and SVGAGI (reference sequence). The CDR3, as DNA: TGTGCCAGCAGCCGACTAGCGGGAGGGGGAAATGAGCAGTTCTTC. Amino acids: CASSRLAGGGNEQFF.

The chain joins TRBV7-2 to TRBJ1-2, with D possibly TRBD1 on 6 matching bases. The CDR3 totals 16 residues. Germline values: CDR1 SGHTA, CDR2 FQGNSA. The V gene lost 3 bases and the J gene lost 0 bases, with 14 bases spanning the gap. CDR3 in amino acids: CASSFSGTQPNYGYTF. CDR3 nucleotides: TGTGCCAGCAGCTTCTCCGGGACACAACCTAACTATGGCTACACCTTC. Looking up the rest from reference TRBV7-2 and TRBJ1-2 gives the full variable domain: GAGVSQSPSNKVTEKGKDVELRCDPISGHTALYWYRQSLGQGLEFLIYFQGNSAPDKSGLPSDRFSAERTGGSVSTLTIQRTQQEDSAVYLCASSFSGTQPNYGYTFGSGTRLTVV.

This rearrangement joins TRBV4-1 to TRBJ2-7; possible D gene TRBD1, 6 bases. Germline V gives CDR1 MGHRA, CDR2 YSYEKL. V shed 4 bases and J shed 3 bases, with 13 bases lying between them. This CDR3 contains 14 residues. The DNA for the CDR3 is TGCGCCAGCAGCCCTGGACAGACAGACTACGAGCAGTACTTC. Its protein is CASSPGQTDYEQYF.

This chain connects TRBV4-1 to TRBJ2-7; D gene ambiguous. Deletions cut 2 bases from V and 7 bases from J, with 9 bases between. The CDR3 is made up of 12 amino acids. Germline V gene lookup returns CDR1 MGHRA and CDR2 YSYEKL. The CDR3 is CASSQSGSEQYF. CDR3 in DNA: TGCGCCAGCAGCCAATCCGGTTCTGAGCAGTACTTC.

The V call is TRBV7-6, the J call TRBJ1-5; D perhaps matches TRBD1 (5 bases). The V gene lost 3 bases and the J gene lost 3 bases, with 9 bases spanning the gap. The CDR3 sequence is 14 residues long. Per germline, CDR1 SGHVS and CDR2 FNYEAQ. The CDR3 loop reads CASSLEGVNQPQHF. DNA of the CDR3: TGTGCCAGCAGCTTGGAAGGGGTCAATCAGCCCCAGCATTTT.

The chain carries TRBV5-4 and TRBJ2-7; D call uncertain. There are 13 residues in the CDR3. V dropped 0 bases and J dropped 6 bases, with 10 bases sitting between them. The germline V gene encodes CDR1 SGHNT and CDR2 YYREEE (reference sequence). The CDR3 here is CASSLGSRFEQYF. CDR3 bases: TGTGCCAGCAGCTTGGGGTCGCGGTTCGAGCAGTACTTC.

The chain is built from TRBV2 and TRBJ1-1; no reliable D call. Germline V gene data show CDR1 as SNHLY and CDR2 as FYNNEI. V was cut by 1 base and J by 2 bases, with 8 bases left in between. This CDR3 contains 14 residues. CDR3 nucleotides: TGTGCCAGCAGTGAAGTGGGCCTAAACACTGAAGCTTTCTTT. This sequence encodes CASSEVGLNTEAFF.

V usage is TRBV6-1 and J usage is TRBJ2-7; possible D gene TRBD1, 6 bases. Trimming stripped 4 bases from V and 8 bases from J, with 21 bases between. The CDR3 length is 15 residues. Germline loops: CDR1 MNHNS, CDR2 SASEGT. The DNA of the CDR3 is TGTGCCAGCAGTGCCCAGACAGGATCCCTGAGTCAGCAGTACTTC. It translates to CASSAQTGSLSQQYF.

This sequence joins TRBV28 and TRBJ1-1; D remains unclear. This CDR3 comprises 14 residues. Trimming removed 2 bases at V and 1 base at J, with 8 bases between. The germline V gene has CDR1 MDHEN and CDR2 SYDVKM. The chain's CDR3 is CASSLDTGNTEAFF. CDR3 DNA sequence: TGTGCCAGCAGTTTAGATACGGGGAACACTGAAGCTTTCTTT.

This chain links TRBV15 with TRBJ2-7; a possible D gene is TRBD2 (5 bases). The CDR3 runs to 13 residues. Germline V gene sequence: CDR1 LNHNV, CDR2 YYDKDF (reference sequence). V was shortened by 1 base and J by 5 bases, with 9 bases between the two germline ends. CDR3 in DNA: TGTGCCACCAGCAGAGTTTACGGGGACGAGCAGTACTTC. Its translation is CATSRVYGDEQYF.

DNA of the CDR3: TGCGCCAGCAGCCCAGGGACAGGGACGTATGGTCAGCCCCAGCATTTT. As protein: CASSPGTGTYGQPQHF. The gene calls are TRBV5-1 and TRBJ1-5; 9 nucleotides line up with TRBD1. V was pared by 4 bases and J by 6 bases, with 11 bases of the junction left unmatched. CDR1 is SGHRS and CDR2 is YFSETQ in the germline V gene. The CDR3 runs to 16 residues.

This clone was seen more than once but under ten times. DNA of the CDR3: TGTGCCACCATGTCCCGGGACTATGATACGCAGTATTTT. Its protein is CATMSRDYDTQYF. The chain carries TRBV19 and TRBJ2-3; TRBD2 agrees at 7 bases. Germline V gene lookup returns CDR1 LNHDA and CDR2 SQIVND (reference sequence). The junction had 10 bases not matched to a gene; V was cut back by 10 bases and J by 6 bases. The CDR3 runs 13 residues. The full variable domain, with the rest looked up from reference TRBV19 and TRBJ2-3, is DGGITQSPKYLFRKEGQNVTLSCEQNLNHDAMYWYRQDPGQGLRLIYYSQIVNDFQKGDIAEGYSVSREKKESFPLTVTSAQKNPTAFYLCATMSRDYDTQYFGPGTRLTVL.

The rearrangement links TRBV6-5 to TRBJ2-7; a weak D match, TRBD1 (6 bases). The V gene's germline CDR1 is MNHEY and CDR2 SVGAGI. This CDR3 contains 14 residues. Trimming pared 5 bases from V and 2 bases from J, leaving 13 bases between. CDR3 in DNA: TGTGCCAGCAGTCCTCAGACAGGTCCCTACGAGCAGTACTTC. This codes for CASSPQTGPYEQYF.